The sequence of this T cell receptor beta chain was determined in a study of cytomegalovirus exposure and HLA in healthy donors. Germline V CDR1 and CDR2: SGHTA, FQGTGA. Trimming cost V 5 bases and J 4 bases; bases outside gene matches: 10. The CDR3 runs to 15 residues. 13 Jbeta primers and 60 Vbeta primers were used for the PCR. The table came from immunoSEQ multiplex PCR; TCRdb's copy has only in-frame clones and leaves some out. In the table there are some 140,000 clones, 60% to 85% of which are singletons. The sequenced sample was PBMCs. This rearrangement joins TRBV7-3 to TRBJ2-7, with 8 nucleotides matching TRBD2. The TCR comes from a female donor in good health and CMV-seropositive. The CDR3 region has the DNA TGTGCCAGCAGCCTCAGAGCGGGAGTCGGATACGAGCAGTACTTC. Protein product: CASSLRAGVGYEQYF.